This record concerns one T cell receptor beta chain sequence. Its antigen is not identified. The record originates from a study of T cells in Graves' hyperthyroidism and ophthalmopathy. Study-level points and caveats: Ophthalmopathy got predicted by the model a median approximately 6.4 months before its onset.

Uncontrolled infection, other autoimmune disease, pregnancy or lactation led to exclusion. Out of approximately 9.9 ml of fresh peripheral blood came the PBMCs. Amplified TCR beta CDR3 regions derived from RNA transcripts. First-round RT-PCR of the TCR CDR3 relied on the HTBI primer set. TCRdb passed the multiplex PCR reads through MiXCR, listing each CDR3 protein once. Of approximately 300,000 distinct CDR3 sequences listed, about 15% are singletons. The specimen sequenced was blood. The receptor was isolated from a woman aged 60-75 years with Graves' ophthalmopathy.

CDR3 loop: CSATDRQGARGYTF. The CDR3 nucleotides read TGCAGTGCTACTGATCGACAGGGGGCCCGCGGCTACACCTTC. This chain uses TRBV20-1 with TRBJ1-2, with 10 bases aligning to TRBD1. The V gene's germline CDR1 is DFQATT and CDR2 SNEGSKA (reference sequence). The CDR3 runs to 14 residues. Losses at the gene ends were 4 bases for V and 8 bases for J; bases not matched to a gene: 10.